The rows below give T cell receptor beta chains drawn from one sample of a study of T cells in Graves' hyperthyroidism and ophthalmopathy. In TCRdb, the multiplex PCR reads were re-called with MiXCR into one record per CDR3 protein. Altogether 450,000 to 500,000 distinct CDR3 sequences are present, less than 25% being singletons, with the ten largest covering less than 65%. The sample consisted of blood. The receptor set was obtained from a woman in her 70s with Graves' ophthalmopathy. CDR3s include the opening cysteine and the closing phenylalanine or tryptophan. The order of the fields is V gene, D gene, clone size, J gene, CDR3 DNA, CDR3 protein. The D gene is left open where the match is weak. Clone size is given for some rows only: seen once, a few or many times, or a class if the clone is expanded.

v_gene: TRBV30
d_gene: .
abundance: .
j_gene: TRBJ1-5
CDR3nt: TGTGCCTGGAGTTTAGGAGTTGGGGGCAATCAGCCCCAGCATTTT
CDR3aa: CAWSLGVGGNQPQHF

v_gene: TRBV7-8
d_gene: .
abundance: .
j_gene: TRBJ1-2
CDR3nt: TGTGCCAGCAGCTCCGACAGCTTCTATGGCTACACCTTC
CDR3aa: CASSSDSFYGYTF

v_gene: TRBV11-2
d_gene: .
abundance: .
j_gene: TRBJ1-1
CDR3nt: TGTGCCAGCAGCTTGACCTCGAGCACTGAAGCTTTCTTT
CDR3aa: CASSLTSSTEAFF

v_gene: TRBV5-1
d_gene: TRBD1
abundance: .
j_gene: TRBJ2-7
CDR3nt: TGCGCCAGCAGTCGACGGGGACAGGTCTACGAGCAGTACTTC
CDR3aa: CASSRRGQVYEQYF

v_gene: TRBV20-1
d_gene: .
abundance: .
j_gene: TRBJ1-1
CDR3nt: TGCAGTGCTAGCTCGGGAACACCTAATCCTGAAGCTTTCTTT
CDR3aa: CSASSGTPNPEAFF

v_gene: TRBV6-2/TRBV6-3
d_gene: TRBD2
abundance: many
j_gene: TRBJ2-1
CDR3nt: TGTGCCAGCAGTTACTCGACGAGCGGGAGTGGGAATGAGCAGTTCTTC
CDR3aa: CASSYSTSGSGNEQFF

v_gene: TRBV12-3/TRBV12-4
d_gene: .
abundance: .
j_gene: TRBJ1-6
CDR3nt: TGTGCCAGCACCAAACTTGGAGGGTATTCACCCCTCCACTTT
CDR3aa: CASTKLGGYSPLHF

v_gene: TRBV10-1
d_gene: .
abundance: .
j_gene: TRBJ2-7
CDR3nt: TGCGCCAGCTCAGATTGGAGAGACGGGTCCTACGAGCAGTACTTC
CDR3aa: CASSDWRDGSYEQYF

v_gene: TRBV10-1
d_gene: .
abundance: .
j_gene: TRBJ1-2
CDR3nt: TGCGCCAGCAGTGAGCAGGGTCCCTATGGCTACACCTTC
CDR3aa: CASSEQGPYGYTF

v_gene: TRBV10-3
d_gene: .
abundance: few
j_gene: TRBJ2-1
CDR3nt: TGTGTCATCAGTGACCAGGATTACAATGAGCAGTTCTTC
CDR3aa: CVISDQDYNEQFF

v_gene: TRBV28
d_gene: .
abundance: few
j_gene: TRBJ2-4
CDR3nt: TGTGCCAGCAGTGGGCCTCGAGGCAACATTCAGTACTTC
CDR3aa: CASSGPRGNIQYF

v_gene: TRBV12-3/TRBV12-4
d_gene: .
abundance: many
j_gene: TRBJ1-5
CDR3nt: TGTGCCAGCAGTTTGCAGGGTAATCATCAGCCCCAGCATTTT
CDR3aa: CASSLQGNHQPQHF

v_gene: TRBV20-1
d_gene: .
abundance: .
j_gene: TRBJ1-5
CDR3nt: TGCAGTGCCTCTCCGGGACAAAATAGCAATCAGCCCCAGCATTTT
CDR3aa: CSASPGQNSNQPQHF

v_gene: TRBV3-1
d_gene: .
abundance: .
j_gene: TRBJ2-1
CDR3nt: TGTGCCAGCAGCGAGAGGGGGACTACCGTCGATGAGCAGTTCTTC
CDR3aa: CASSERGTTVDEQFF

v_gene: TRBV9
d_gene: .
abundance: few
j_gene: TRBJ2-6
CDR3nt: TGTGCCAGCAGCGTAGGGGTGGGGTCTGGGGCCAACGTCCTGACTTTC
CDR3aa: CASSVGVGSGANVLTF

v_gene: TRBV3-1
d_gene: TRBD1
abundance: .
j_gene: TRBJ2-7
CDR3nt: TGTGCCAGCAGCCTCGAATTCGGACAGGGGGCAAGGGAGCAGTACTTC
CDR3aa: CASSLEFGQGAREQYF

v_gene: TRBV29-1
d_gene: .
abundance: few
j_gene: TRBJ2-1
CDR3nt: TGCAGCGTCGTCGGTTTCGCGCGTGGCAATGAGCAGTTCTTC
CDR3aa: CSVVGFARGNEQFF

v_gene: TRBV5-1
d_gene: .
abundance: few
j_gene: TRBJ2-7
CDR3nt: TGCGCCAGCAGTCTTCAGACGGGAACGGGTGAGCAGTACTTC
CDR3aa: CASSLQTGTGEQYF

v_gene: TRBV24-1
d_gene: TRBD1
abundance: .
j_gene: TRBJ2-1
CDR3nt: TGTGCCACCAGTGACCAAGGACAGGGGGCGGATGAGCAGTTCTTC
CDR3aa: CATSDQGQGADEQFF

v_gene: TRBV6-1
d_gene: .
abundance: .
j_gene: TRBJ2-6
CDR3nt: TGTGCCAGCAAAGGACCCACCTGGGGGGCCAACGTCCTGACTTTC
CDR3aa: CASKGPTWGANVLTF

v_gene: TRBV30
d_gene: .
abundance: .
j_gene: TRBJ1-1
CDR3nt: TGTGCGACAACCTATCAGGGGATGAGGACTGAAGCTTTCTTT
CDR3aa: CATTYQGMRTEAFF

v_gene: TRBV28
d_gene: TRBD1
abundance: .
j_gene: TRBJ1-2
CDR3nt: TGTGCCAGCAGTTTGGCCGGACAGGCGGCTAACTATGGCTACACCTTC
CDR3aa: CASSLAGQAANYGYTF

v_gene: TRBV12-3/TRBV12-4
d_gene: TRBD1
abundance: many
j_gene: TRBJ1-1
CDR3nt: TGTGCCAGCAGGTTGTCCGGGACAGGGAACACTGAAGCTTTCTTT
CDR3aa: CASRLSGTGNTEAFF

v_gene: TRBV5-1
d_gene: .
abundance: few
j_gene: TRBJ1-1
CDR3nt: TGCGCCAGCAGCCCGACTTACGACAGGATCCTAGAGGCTTTCTTT
CDR3aa: CASSPTYDRILEAFF

v_gene: TRBV6-5
d_gene: .
abundance: .
j_gene: TRBJ2-3
CDR3nt: TGTGCCAGCAGTTTGAGGCAGGGGATAGTCACAGATACGCAGTATTTT
CDR3aa: CASSLRQGIVTDTQYF

v_gene: TRBV27
d_gene: .
abundance: .
j_gene: TRBJ1-5
CDR3nt: TGTGCCAGCAGTCCCTCCTTTGCAGGGAACAGCAATCAGCCCCAGCATTTT
CDR3aa: CASSPSFAGNSNQPQHF

v_gene: TRBV2
d_gene: TRBD2
abundance: few
j_gene: TRBJ2-5
CDR3nt: TGTGCCAGCATCCCGGACACAGCGGGGGAGACCCAGTACTTC
CDR3aa: CASIPDTAGETQYF

v_gene: TRBV7-9
d_gene: .
abundance: few
j_gene: TRBJ1-1
CDR3nt: TGTGCCAGCAGCTTGGAGCACGGCCTGAGAGCTTTCTTT
CDR3aa: CASSLEHGLRAFF

v_gene: TRBV19
d_gene: TRBD2
abundance: few
j_gene: TRBJ2-7
CDR3nt: TGTGCCAGTACTCCTAAACCTAGCGGGACGAGCTCCTACGAGCAGTACTTC
CDR3aa: CASTPKPSGTSSYEQYF

v_gene: TRBV6-1
d_gene: TRBD1
abundance: few
j_gene: TRBJ1-2
CDR3nt: TGTGCCAGCCGAGACAGGGGGATTGTTATAGGTGGCTACACCTTC
CDR3aa: CASRDRGIVIGGYTF

v_gene: TRBV29-1
d_gene: TRBD1
abundance: many
j_gene: TRBJ1-1
CDR3nt: TGCAGCGTTGAGGTAAGGGGGCGCGTCGACACTGAAGCTTTCTTT
CDR3aa: CSVEVRGRVDTEAFF

v_gene: TRBV7-2
d_gene: TRBD2
abundance: few
j_gene: TRBJ2-1
CDR3nt: TGTGCCAGCAGCTTAACTAGCGCGAAATACAATGAGCAGTTCTTC
CDR3aa: CASSLTSAKYNEQFF

v_gene: TRBV15
d_gene: .
abundance: few
j_gene: TRBJ2-3
CDR3nt: TGTGCCACCAGCTTCATACCAGGACCAGATACGCAGTATTTT
CDR3aa: CATSFIPGPDTQYF

v_gene: TRBV6-2/TRBV6-3
d_gene: .
abundance: few
j_gene: TRBJ1-2
CDR3nt: TGTGCCATCTCCTTCGGGGGGAACTATGGCTACACCTTC
CDR3aa: CAISFGGNYGYTF

v_gene: TRBV30
d_gene: .
abundance: .
j_gene: TRBJ1-4
CDR3nt: TGTGCCTGGAGTGTAGGACGGGAGTCTAATGAAAAACTGTTTTTT
CDR3aa: CAWSVGRESNEKLFF

v_gene: TRBV7-9
d_gene: .
abundance: .
j_gene: TRBJ2-7
CDR3nt: TGTGCCAGCAGCTCTGGGGACGTAACCTACGAGCAGTACTTC
CDR3aa: CASSSGDVTYEQYF

v_gene: TRBV20-1
d_gene: .
abundance: few
j_gene: TRBJ1-4
CDR3nt: TGCAGTGCTGACCCCTCTACTAATGAAAAACTGTTTTTT
CDR3aa: CSADPSTNEKLFF

v_gene: TRBV12-3/TRBV12-4
d_gene: TRBD1
abundance: many
j_gene: TRBJ1-2
CDR3nt: TGTGCCAGCAGTCCAGGACAGGGAATCTATGGCTACACCTTC
CDR3aa: CASSPGQGIYGYTF

v_gene: TRBV7-9
d_gene: TRBD1
abundance: few
j_gene: TRBJ1-2
CDR3nt: TGTGCCAGCAGCCCGACAGGGTCCCTGCTCTATGGCTACACCTTC
CDR3aa: CASSPTGSLLYGYTF